This T cell receptor beta chain is drawn from a study of blood T cell repertoires in COVID-19. V was pared by 1 base and J by 5 bases, with 17 bases between. Germline V gene lookup returns CDR1 SNHLY and CDR2 FYNNEI. This CDR3 is built from 16 residues. In its sample, this clone was seen once. Repertoires were generated with immunoSEQ multiplex PCR, while TCRdb's copy carries only in-frame clones and drops some. This table has approximately 270,000 clones, roughly 85% appearing once. Sequencing was carried out using PBMCs or T cells enriched from blood (not recorded which). The receptor's source is a woman in her forties or fifties who had recovered from COVID-19. V is TRBV2 and J is TRBJ1-1; no firm D call. CDR3 protein: CASSEGEEVMSTEAFF. The CDR3, as DNA: TGTGCCAGCAGTGAAGGTGAAGAGGTGATGAGTACTGAAGCTTTCTTT.